The rows below give T cell receptor beta chains drawn from one sample of a study of T cell responses to AZD1222 COVID-19 vaccine. Sequencing was performed with immunoSEQ multiplex PCR; in TCRdb, only in-frame clones are kept and a portion is missing. Of around 130,000 clones in the sample, approximately 83% are singletons; the top ten hold over 8%. The specimen comprised peripheral blood, sampled on day 0 of AZD1222 vaccination. These receptors originate from an adult in good health. Both conserved end residues are part of each CDR3. The D gene is left open where the match is weak. A clone size is listed for some rows: how often the clone was seen (once, few, many), or a class if it is expanded.

clone_size j_call v_call d_call cdr3_aa cdr3_nt
once TRBJ2-2 TRBV30 - CAWSVGANTGELFF TGTGCCTGGAGTGTGGGGGCGAACACCGGGGAGCTGTTTTTT
once TRBJ1-2 TRBV6-4 - CASSPVGESNGYTF TGTGCCAGCAGCCCCGTGGGGGAGAGTAATGGCTACACCTTC
- TRBJ2-7 TRBV12-5 TRBD2 CASGLGRSGREDYEQYF TGTGCTAGTGGTTTGGGCCGTAGCGGGAGAGAGGACTACGAGCAGTACTTC
- TRBJ1-5 TRBV28 - CASSPWEWVERSQPQHF TGTGCCAGCAGCCCCTGGGAGTGGGTGGAGCGGAGTCAGCCCCAGCATTTT
- TRBJ2-7 TRBV30 TRBD1 CAWSNPTDRGHEQYF TGTGCCTGGAGTAATCCGACGGACAGGGGCCACGAGCAGTACTTC
- TRBJ1-1 TRBV29-1 - CSVEVRRNTEAFF TGCAGCGTTGAGGTCAGGAGGAACACTGAAGCTTTCTTT
- TRBJ2-1 TRBV28 - CASSNQNRVPLF TGTGCCAGCAGTAACCAAAACAGGGTCCCGCTCTTC
- TRBJ1-3 TRBV5-1 TRBD1 CASSLMGQVSGNTIYF TGCGCCAGCAGCTTGATGGGACAGGTCTCTGGAAACACCATATATTTT
- TRBJ1-6 TRBV10-3 - CATYSGEGVSPLHF TGTGCCACCTACTCAGGGGAGGGGGTCTCACCCCTCCACTTT
once TRBJ2-3 TRBV5-1 - CASGYSDPEDTQYF TGCGCCAGCGGCTACAGCGATCCAGAAGATACGCAGTATTTT
- TRBJ2-7 TRBV2 - CASRVEDRYYEQYF TGTGCCAGCAGGGTAGAGGACAGATACTACGAGCAGTACTTC
- TRBJ2-1 TRBV5-6 TRBD2 CASRGISGVLYNEQFF TGTGCCAGCAGGGGCATTAGCGGGGTGTTGTACAATGAGCAGTTCTTC
- TRBJ2-7 TRBV4-3 TRBD1 CASSQVGTASSYEQYF TGCGCCAGCAGCCAAGTGGGGACAGCGAGCTCCTACGAGCAGTACTTC
- TRBJ2-2 TRBV2 - CASRHLGVHSGELFF TGTGCCAGCCGACACTTGGGGGTTCACAGCGGGGAGCTGTTTTTT
- TRBJ1-2 TRBV12-5 - CASAPLGVYGYTF TGTGCTAGTGCCCCGCTGGGGGTATATGGCTACACCTTC
once TRBJ2-1 TRBV19 TRBD2 CASSIELAGSSYNEQFF TGTGCCAGTAGTATAGAGCTAGCGGGGAGCTCCTACAATGAGCAGTTCTTC
- TRBJ2-7 TRBV7-2 - CASSLGWDNREQYF TGTGCCAGCAGCTTAGGTTGGGATAACAGGGAGCAGTACTTC
- TRBJ2-5 TRBV2 - CASTGSGNQETQYF TGTGCCAGCACCGGGTCAGGGAACCAAGAGACCCAGTACTTC
- TRBJ1-3 TRBV15 - CATSRDPGARSGNTIYF TGTGCCACCAGCAGAGACCCGGGTGCAAGGTCTGGAAACACCATATATTTT
- TRBJ1-1 TRBV19 - CASTGGWVTEAFF TGTGCCAGTACCGGGGGATGGGTCACTGAAGCTTTCTTT
- TRBJ2-7 TRBV2 - CASSDGGPVPYEQYF TGTGCCAGCAGTGATGGGGGCCCGGTACCCTACGAGCAGTACTTC
- TRBJ1-1 TRBV27 TRBD1 CASSSRGGRTEAFF TGTGCCAGCAGTTCCCGAGGGGGCCGCACTGAAGCTTTCTTT
- TRBJ1-2 TRBV5-1 - CASSPDSTRDYGYTF TGCGCCAGCAGCCCCGACAGTACGAGGGACTATGGCTACACCTTC
- TRBJ2-1 TRBV24-1 TRBD2 CATSDLGAGEGNEQFF TGTGCCACCAGTGATTTGGGGGCGGGGGAGGGCAATGAGCAGTTCTTC
- TRBJ2-5 TRBV18 - CASSPLMEETQYF TGTGCCAGCTCACCACTCATGGAAGAGACCCAGTACTTC
once TRBJ2-7 TRBV1 - CTSRSTIRVTAYEQYF TGCACCAGCAGGTCCACTATCCGGGTTACCGCCTACGAGCAGTACTTC
- TRBJ2-1 TRBV27 - CASSLERGPAEQFF TGTGCCAGCAGTTTAGAACGGGGCCCTGCCGAGCAGTTCTTC